This T cell receptor beta chain was sequenced during a study of blood T cell repertoires in COVID-19. Study summary: Italy, Spain and the United States were the sources of the convalescent and acute COVID-19 samples. The analysed material was cDNA or gDNA that came from T cells, B-cell-depleted T cells, or PBMCs.

Source study methods: It was from reference gene primer amplification that nucleated cell counts were estimated. Repertoires were generated with immunoSEQ multiplex PCR, while TCRdb's copy carries only in-frame clones and drops some. V and J calls and clone size are given by that table; D and trimming were obtained from the DNA. The sample lists approximately 200,000 clones, approximately 82% occurring once. The sample consisted of peripheral blood. This sequence originates from a human donor with acute or convalescent COVID-19. The donor label of this sample is uncertain.

The CDR3 protein is CAINRGVNQPQHF. The DNA for the CDR3 is TGTGCCATCAACCGGGGGGTCAATCAGCCCCAGCATTTT. This rearrangement joins TRBV10-3 to TRBJ1-5; D perhaps matches TRBD1 (5 bases). Trimming stripped 7 bases from V and 3 bases from J, with 10 bases between. This CDR3 is built from 13 residues. Germline lookup yields CDR1 ENHRY and CDR2 SYGVKD.